This entry lists 31 T cell receptor beta chains sequenced from one sample in a study of blood T cell repertoires in COVID-19 (dated by TCRdb to between 2020 and 2021). The library came from the immunoSEQ multiplex PCR assay. The clones in this table, taken by TCRdb from immuneACCESS, are in-frame only. Not every clone is retained; where verified, under half of the shortfall comes from an unresolved V gene, and the cause of the rest is unknown. Here the sample has 250,000 or so clones; around 86% occur a single time. The top ten constitute 1.5% of the sample. The sample consisted of peripheral blood. All receptors derive from a woman aged 40 to 50 who had recovered from COVID-19.

J is TRBJ1-1 and V is TRBV30; TRBD1 is a possible D gene (6 bases). Germline CDR1 and CDR2: GTSNPN and SVGIG (reference sequence). The CDR3 totals 17 residues. The ends were cut back, 1 base at V and 0 bases at J, with 18 bases in the middle. For the CDR3, the DNA is TGTGCCTGGAGTGGGACAGCTACTAACCTTATGAACACTGAAGCTTTCTTT. Translation: CAWSGTATNLMNTEAFF.

The rearrangement uses TRBV18 and TRBJ2-7, with 7 bases fitting TRBD2. Germline loops: CDR1 KGHSH, CDR2 LQKENI. J was trimmed by 2 bases and V by 5 bases; bases with no gene match: 6. The CDR3 loop spans 14 amino acids. The CDR3 loop is CASSSGDVAYEQYF. CDR3 coding DNA: TGTGCCAGCTCAAGCGGGGACGTCGCCTACGAGCAGTACTTC.

V usage is TRBV5-4 and J usage is TRBJ1-1; TRBD1 matches 7 bases. The V gene's germline CDR1 is SGHNT and CDR2 YYREEE (reference sequence). CDR3 size: 16 residues. With V trimmed by 2 bases and J by 4 bases, 11 bases remained unmatched. The CDR3 reads CASSFPRQGGGTEAFF. DNA of the CDR3: TGTGCCAGCAGCTTCCCCCGACAGGGAGGAGGCACTGAAGCTTTCTTT.

The rearrangement joins TRBV9 to TRBJ2-2; D is possibly TRBD1 (6 bases). CDR1 and CDR2 (germline): SGDLS, YYNGEE. Deletions cut 0 bases from V and 0 bases from J, with 9 bases between. This CDR3 region has 16 residues. The CDR3 loop is CASSVVDSANTGELFF. The DNA of the CDR3 is TGTGCCAGCAGCGTAGTGGACAGCGCGAACACCGGGGAGCTGTTTTTT.

V is TRBV7-9 and J is TRBJ1-4; no definite D call. This CDR3 is 14 amino acids long. CDR1 and CDR2 from the germline V gene are SEHNR and FQNEAQ (reference sequence). V was trimmed by 5 bases and J by 0 bases, leaving 7 bases between them. In DNA, the CDR3 is TGTGCCAGCAGCCCCGGGACAACTAATGAAAAACTGTTTTTT. Its protein is CASSPGTTNEKLFF. The variable domain in full, with the rest retrieved from reference TRBV7-9 and TRBJ1-4, is DTGVSQNPRHKITKRGQNVTFRCDPISEHNRLYWYRQTLGQGPEFLTYFQNEAQLEKSRLLSDRFSAERPKGSFSTLEIQRTEQGDSAMYLCASSPGTTNEKLFFGSGTQLSVL.

The genes are TRBV7-9 and TRBJ2-6; 7 bases align to TRBD1. Germline CDR1 and CDR2: SEHNR and FQNEAQ (reference sequence). The trim removed 3 bases at V and 2 bases at J, leaving 4 bases unmatched. The CDR3 runs 16 residues. CDR3 in amino acids: CASSLRDSPGANVLTF. CDR3 sequence (DNA): TGTGCCAGCAGCTTGAGGGACAGTCCTGGGGCCAACGTCCTGACTTTC.

For the CDR3, the DNA is TGTGCCAGTAGCCCTTACAGGGCTAGAAGCAATCAGCCCCAGCATTTT. Translating gives CASSPYRARSNQPQHF. The chain links TRBV19 to TRBJ1-5, with a tentative D call TRBD1 (6 bases). The CDR3 contains 16 residues. Trimming cost V 6 bases and J 1 base, with 16 bases left between them. In germline, CDR1 is LNHDA, CDR2 SQIVND (reference sequence).

J is TRBJ2-7 and V is TRBV5-1; a possible D gene is TRBD2 (5 bases). The CDR3 runs to 16 residues. Deletions cut 0 bases from V and 4 bases from J, with 17 bases between. Looked up from germline, CDR1 is SGHRS and CDR2 is YFSETQ. The CDR3 is CASSLVAGDSAYEQYF. For the CDR3, the DNA is TGCGCCAGCAGCTTGGTAGCCGGGGATAGCGCGTACGAGCAGTACTTC.

The chain links TRBV9 to TRBJ1-6, with D unclear. The length of the CDR3 is 15 residues. Germline loops: CDR1 SGDLS, CDR2 YYNGEE. The V end lost 2 bases, the J end lost 9 bases, and 15 bases lay between the germline ends. Here the CDR3 DNA reads TGTGCCAGCAGCGTCACCTCAACGGCAGGTTCACCCCTCCACTTT. Translating gives CASSVTSTAGSPLHF.

The V and J genes are TRBV5-4 and TRBJ1-1; 12 bases agree with TRBD1. Losses at the gene ends were 6 bases for V and 5 bases for J; bases not matched to a gene: 8. The germline V gene encodes CDR1 SGHNT and CDR2 YYREEE (reference sequence). The CDR3 spans 15 residues. CDR3 in amino acids: CASTGTGGASTEAFF. The DNA of the CDR3 is TGTGCCAGCACCGGGACAGGGGGCGCGAGTACTGAAGCTTTCTTT.

The rearrangement joins TRBV19 to TRBJ1-2; TRBD1 might be the D (5 bases). The V gene lost 5 bases and the J gene lost 5 bases, with 9 bases spanning the gap. The CDR3 is 12 amino acids. Germline V CDR1 and CDR2: LNHDA, SQIVND (reference sequence). The CDR3 DNA reads TGTGCCAGTAGTGCAGGGCCTTATGGCTACACCTTC. Translating gives CASSAGPYGYTF. Full variable domain (rest looked up from reference TRBV19 and TRBJ1-2): DGGITQSPKYLFRKEGQNVTLSCEQNLNHDAMYWYRQDPGQGLRLIYYSQIVNDFQKGDIAEGYSVSREKKESFPLTVTSAQKNPTAFYLCASSAGPYGYTFGSGTRLTVV.

V gene TRBV5-1 combines with J gene TRBJ1-1; maybe TRBD1 (6 bases). The V end was cut by 3 bases, the J end by 1 base, with 19 bases between. This CDR3 is 17 amino acids long. The germline CDR1 and CDR2 sequences are SGHRS and YFSETQ. CDR3 sequence (DNA): TGCGCCAGCAGCTCCCGGGACAACCATCCTCCGAACACTGAAGCTTTCTTT. It translates to CASSSRDNHPPNTEAFF.

This clone was detected once. The chain recombines TRBV12-5 with TRBJ2-2; no clear D. The ends were cut back, 7 bases at V and 4 bases at J, with 13 bases in the middle. CDR1 LGHNT and CDR2 FRNRAP come from the germline V gene. The CDR3 spans 14 residues. The CDR3 DNA reads as TGTGCTAGTGCCCTAAACGAAGCCACCGGGGAGCTGTTTTTT. Translated: CASALNEATGELFF.

This chain uses TRBV2 with TRBJ1-1; D unresolved. The CDR3 has 14 amino acids. Germline assignment: CDR1 SNHLY and CDR2 FYNNEI. Trimming pared 6 bases from V and 1 base from J, leaving 12 bases between. The CDR3 nucleotides read TGTGCCAGCAGGGCGGGCAGGAGGAACACTGAAGCTTTCTTT. This encodes CASRAGRRNTEAFF.

V is TRBV7-9 and J is TRBJ1-4; 10 bases fit TRBD1. V trimming: 1 base; J trimming: 6 bases; junction bases outside the gene matches: 2. The CDR3 covers 15 residues. CDR1 SEHNR and CDR2 FQNEAQ come from the germline V gene (reference sequence). The CDR3 sequence: CASSLVGTGDEKLFF. CDR3 DNA: TGTGCCAGCAGCTTAGTTGGGACAGGGGATGAAAAACTGTTTTTT.

The count of this clone is one. The rearrangement joins TRBV7-9 to TRBJ2-5, with D perhaps matching TRBD1 (5 bases). The CDR3 runs 13 residues. Trimming removed 5 bases from V and 4 bases from J, with 11 bases in between. Germline V gives CDR1 SEHNR, CDR2 FQNEAQ (reference sequence). Here the CDR3 reads CASSPQGRETQYF. The DNA for the CDR3 is TGTGCCAGCAGCCCCCAGGGTCGAGAGACCCAGTACTTC. Full variable domain (rest looked up from reference TRBV7-9 and TRBJ2-5): DTGVSQNPRHKITKRGQNVTFRCDPISEHNRLYWYRQTLGQGPEFLTYFQNEAQLEKSRLLSDRFSAERPKGSFSTLEIQRTEQGDSAMYLCASSPQGRETQYFGPGTRLLVL.

The chain carries TRBV6-5 and TRBJ2-1; D uncertain. V lost 0 bases and J lost 0, with 9 bases in between. CDR1 MNHEY and CDR2 SVGAGI come from the germline V gene. The CDR3 loop spans 16 amino acids. CDR3 sequence reads: CASSYSLANSYNEQFF. CDR3 nucleotides: TGTGCCAGCAGTTACTCCTTAGCCAACTCCTACAATGAGCAGTTCTTC.

The genes are TRBV5-6 and TRBJ1-6; no definite D call. Trimming pared 4 bases from V and 7 bases from J, leaving 18 bases between. Germline CDR1 SGHDT, CDR2 YYEEEE. The CDR3 totals 16 residues. The CDR3 loop reads CASSPTGVWRNSPLHF. The CDR3 DNA follows: TGTGCCAGCAGCCCGACTGGCGTATGGCGGAATTCACCCCTCCACTTT.

The chain recombines TRBV6-5 with TRBJ2-1; 7 bases line up with TRBD1. The CDR3 loop spans 15 amino acids. The germline V gene encodes CDR1 MNHEY and CDR2 SVGAGI. V gave up 6 bases and J gave up 4 bases; unmatched junction bases: 9. The CDR3 here is CASSLTGTAYNEQFF. The CDR3 DNA sequence: TGTGCCAGCAGCCTTACCGGGACAGCATACAATGAGCAGTTCTTC.

This clone was counted between two and nine times. The V call is TRBV14, the J call TRBJ1-1; no firm D call. V lost 0 bases and J lost 0, with 8 bases in between. This CDR3 contains 15 residues. In germline, CDR1 is SGHDN, CDR2 FVKESK. DNA of the CDR3: TGTGCCAGCAGCCAAGATTCTTTCCTGAACACTGAAGCTTTCTTT. Translation: CASSQDSFLNTEAFF.

This clone was found once. The rearrangement links TRBV16 to TRBJ1-3, with D perhaps matching TRBD1 (5 bases). The CDR3 length is 15 residues. V was trimmed by 0 bases and J by 2 bases, leaving 8 bases between them. The germline CDR1 and CDR2 sequences are KGHSY and FQNENV. CDR3 region: CASSQSAGTGNTIYF. The DNA of the CDR3 is TGTGCCAGCAGCCAATCGGCAGGGACTGGAAACACCATATATTTT.

The chain combines TRBV5-1 with TRBJ1-1; D possibly corresponds to TRBD1 (5 bases). With 5 bases removed from V and 0 bases from J, the gap between germline ends came to 14 bases. Germline loops: CDR1 SGHRS, CDR2 YFSETQ. The CDR3 length is 15 residues. The CDR3 nucleotides are TGCGCCAGCAGGCGGGGGGGACTTATGAACACTGAAGCTTTCTTT. Encoded protein: CASRRGGLMNTEAFF.

The chain couples TRBV7-8 to TRBJ1-3; TRBD1 might be the D (6 bases). Deletions cut 1 base from V and 2 bases from J, with 15 bases between. The CDR3 is 17 residues long. CDR1 and CDR2 (germline): SGHVS, FQNEAQ. In DNA, the CDR3 is TGTGCCAGCAGCTTAGGACAGGCGAGTTTCCCTGGAAACACCATATATTTT. It codes for CASSLGQASFPGNTIYF.

The chain carries TRBV10-1 and TRBJ1-2; 12 nucleotides agree with TRBD1. Germline assignment: CDR1 WNHNN and CDR2 SYGVQD (reference sequence). The V gene end was trimmed by 10 bases and the J gene end by 0 bases; junction bases not matched to a gene: 9. The CDR3 spans 16 residues. The DNA of the CDR3 is TGCGCCAACACACCGGGACAGGGGGCGTCTAACTATGGCTACACCTTC. Protein sequence: CANTPGQGASNYGYTF.

J is TRBJ2-2 and V is TRBV2; D might be TRBD1 (6 bases). The CDR3 contains 15 residues. Trimming removed 6 bases at V and 2 bases at J, with 13 bases between. The germline CDR1 and CDR2 sequences are SNHLY and FYNNEI. CDR3 DNA sequence: TGTGCCAGCAGAAAAAGGACAGTAAACACCGGGGAGCTGTTTTTT. Protein product: CASRKRTVNTGELFF.

This chain joins TRBV5-1 and TRBJ2-7, with D possibly TRBD1 on 5 matching bases. The CDR3 runs to 14 residues. Looked up from germline, CDR1 is SGHRS and CDR2 is YFSETQ. Trimming took off 0 bases at V and 2 bases at J, with 9 bases between the two ends. The CDR3 DNA sequence: TGCGCCAGCAGCTTGGATGGGGCTACCTACGAGCAGTACTTC. Protein sequence: CASSLDGATYEQYF. Looking up the rest from reference TRBV5-1 and TRBJ2-7 gives the full variable domain: KAGVTQTPRYLIKTRGQQVTLSCSPISGHRSVSWYQQTPGQGLQFLFEYFSETQRNKGNFPGRFSGRQFSNSRSEMNVSTLELGDSALYLCASSLDGATYEQYFGPGTRLTVT.

The chain carries TRBV7-2 and TRBJ2-7; TRBD2 might be the D (5 bases). CDR1 is SGHTA and CDR2 is FQGNSA in the germline V gene. V gave up 5 bases and J gave up 3 bases, with 8 bases separating them. CDR3 length equals 12 residues. The CDR3 sequence: CASSARDYEQYF. DNA for the CDR3: TGTGCCAGCAGCGCTCGGGACTACGAGCAGTACTTC. Full variable domain (missing parts from reference TRBV7-2 and TRBJ2-7): GAGVSQSPSNKVTEKGKDVELRCDPISGHTALYWYRQSLGQGLEFLIYFQGNSAPDKSGLPSDRFSAERTGGSVSTLTIQRTQQEDSAVYLCASSARDYEQYFGPGTRLTVT.

The chain joins TRBV9 to TRBJ1-3; D is uncertain. Per germline, CDR1 SGDLS and CDR2 YYNGEE. This CDR3 has 13 amino acids. V dropped 4 bases and J dropped 4 bases, with 9 bases sitting between them. CDR3: CASSLSGGNTIYF. CDR3 DNA sequence: TGTGCCAGCAGCCTTTCGGGGGGAAACACCATATATTTT.

The chain recombines TRBV11-2 with TRBJ1-1; D ambiguous. Trimming stripped 5 bases from V and 8 bases from J, with 27 bases between. CDR1 is SGHAT, CDR2 FQNNGV, per germline. The CDR3 spans 17 residues. CDR3 bases: TGTGCCAGCAGCCCCCGATTGGGTTCAGTTGCGAACGGGGAAGCTTTCTTT. It encodes CASSPRLGSVANGEAFF.

This clone was picked up a small number of times. This CDR3 is CASSPRGQRPNTEAFF. The CDR3 nucleotides read TGCGCCAGCAGTCCTAGAGGACAGCGCCCGAACACTGAAGCTTTCTTT. The chain has TRBV5-1 and TRBJ1-1; D possibly corresponds to TRBD1 (6 bases). The V gene's germline CDR1 is SGHRS and CDR2 YFSETQ. Trimming shortened V by 5 bases and J by 1 base, and 18 bases separated the two germline ends. This CDR3 comprises 16 residues.

The V and J genes are TRBV25-1 and TRBJ1-2; D may be TRBD1 (5 bases). Between the trimmed V and J ends, which lost 3 bases and 3 bases, there was a span of 11 bases. The germline V gene has CDR1 MGHDK and CDR2 SYGVNS. The CDR3 extends over 14 amino acids. CDR3 bases: TGTGCCAGCAGTGATTGGGGCTCGGACTATGGCTACACCTTC. The encoded protein is CASSDWGSDYGYTF.